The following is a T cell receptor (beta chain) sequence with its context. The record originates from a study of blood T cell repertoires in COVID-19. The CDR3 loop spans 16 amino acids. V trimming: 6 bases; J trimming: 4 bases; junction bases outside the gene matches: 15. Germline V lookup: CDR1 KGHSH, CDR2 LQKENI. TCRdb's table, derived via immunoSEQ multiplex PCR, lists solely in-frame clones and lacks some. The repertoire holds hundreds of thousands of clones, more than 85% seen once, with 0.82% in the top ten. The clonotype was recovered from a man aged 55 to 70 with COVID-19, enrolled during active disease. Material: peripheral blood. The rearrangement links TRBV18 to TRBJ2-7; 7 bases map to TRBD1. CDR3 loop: CASSHEFRGTGYEQYF. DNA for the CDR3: TGTGCCAGCTCTCACGAATTCAGGGGGACGGGGTACGAGCAGTACTTC.